These T cell receptor beta chains were read from a single sample in a study of cytomegalovirus exposure and HLA in healthy donors. TCRdb's table, derived via immunoSEQ multiplex PCR, lists solely in-frame clones and lacks some. The table has around 70,000 clones, 85% to 95% seen once. Sequencing was performed on PBMCs. The receptors come from a woman aged 18-29 years in good health and CMV-seronegative. Each CDR3 is given with its conserved first and last residue. Each record gives: J gene, clone size, D gene, V gene, CDR3 DNA, CDR3 protein. The D gene is left open where the match is weak. Size is omitted from some rows. Given values are once, few, many or a class for expanded clones.

TRBJ2-1,few,.,TRBV7-8,TGTGCCAGCACCCCTCTAGCGAAAGACAATGAGCAGTTCTTC,CASTPLAKDNEQFF
TRBJ1-5,.,.,TRBV6-1,TGTGCCAGCAGTGAATGGACAGTTACGAATCAGCCCCAGCATTTT,CASSEWTVTNQPQHF
TRBJ1-4,.,.,TRBV5-6,TGTGCCAGCAGCGGGTACAATGCAATGGGCGAAAAACTGTTTTTT,CASSGYNAMGEKLFF
TRBJ1-2,.,.,TRBV15,TGTGCCACCAGCAGAGATCGGGGGGGCTACACCTTC,CATSRDRGGYTF
TRBJ2-1,.,.,TRBV28,TGTGCCAGCAGTCCCACGGCAGCAGACTTACACTACAATGAGCAGTTCTTC,CASSPTAADLHYNEQFF
TRBJ1-2,.,.,TRBV5-1,TGCGCCAGCAGCAGCGGGGGCAACTATGGCTACACCTTC,CASSSGGNYGYTF
TRBJ2-7,.,TRBD1,TRBV18,TGTGCCAGCTCACTTTCCCTCCCGGGACAGGGGATTGCCTACGAGCAGTACTTC,CASSLSLPGQGIAYEQYF
TRBJ2-7,.,TRBD2,TRBV6-5,TGTGCCAGCAGTTACAGATCTAGCGGGGGCTCCTACGAGCAGTACTTC,CASSYRSSGGSYEQYF
TRBJ1-2,.,.,TRBV9,TGTGCCAGCAGCAGTACAGGTTATTCTGGCTACACCTTC,CASSSTGYSGYTF
TRBJ1-5,.,.,TRBV9,TGTGCCAGCAGCGTAGGAAGTCAGAGCAATCAGCCCCAGCATTTT,CASSVGSQSNQPQHF
TRBJ1-3,once,.,TRBV5-1,TGCGCCAGCAGCCAGGGGGGAAACACCATATATTTT,CASSQGGNTIYF
TRBJ2-7,once,TRBD1,TRBV6-5,TGTGCCAGCAGACGCCGGGACAGCGCCTACGAGCAGTACTTC,CASRRRDSAYEQYF
TRBJ1-1,.,.,TRBV30,TGTGCCTGGAGTGTACCGGGAACTGAAGCTTTCTTT,CAWSVPGTEAFF
TRBJ2-1,.,TRBD2,TRBV6-4,TGTGCCAGCAGTGACTCAAGCGGGGTCTACAATGAGCAGTTCTTC,CASSDSSGVYNEQFF
TRBJ1-5,.,.,TRBV2,TGTGCCAGCAGTGAAAGCGGGGGCGCGGGGCAGCCCCAGCATTTT,CASSESGGAGQPQHF
TRBJ1-1,.,.,TRBV7-2,TGTGCCAGCAGCTTGCGGGTGACTGAAGCTTTCTTT,CASSLRVTEAFF
TRBJ1-6,.,.,TRBV7-9,TGTGCCAGCAGCCCCTCTCCATGGTCGGTGGACAGAATAAATTCACCCCTCCACTTT,CASSPSPWSVDRINSPLHF
TRBJ2-7,.,.,TRBV6-5,TGTGCCAGTTCAGCCAGGGACTACGAGCAGTACTTC,CASSARDYEQYF
TRBJ2-2,.,TRBD1,TRBV7-3,TGTGCCAGCAGCAGCATGACAGGGGGCACCGGGGAGCTGTTTTTT,CASSSMTGGTGELFF
TRBJ1-1,.,.,TRBV28,TGTGCCAGCAGTACACAACCTTTGAACACTGAAGCTTTCTTT,CASSTQPLNTEAFF
TRBJ2-3,.,.,TRBV6-5,TGTGCCAGCAGACGCGCTTCGACAGGCACAGATACGCAGTATTTT,CASRRASTGTDTQYF
TRBJ2-3,.,.,TRBV4-3,TGCGCCAGCAGCCAAGAAGCGGGACAGGGCACAGATACGCAGTATTTT,CASSQEAGQGTDTQYF
TRBJ1-5,.,.,TRBV9,TGTGCCAGCAGCGTACACGGGGATCAGCCCCAGCATTTT,CASSVHGDQPQHF
TRBJ2-3,.,TRBD2,TRBV5-4,TGTGCCAGCAGCGAGCGGGGGGGAGGGGCAGATACGCAGTATTTT,CASSERGGGADTQYF
TRBJ1-2,.,.,TRBV7-9,TGTGCCAGCACCCTCTCCAGGTTCGGCCACACCTTC,CASTLSRFGHTF
TRBJ2-1,.,.,TRBV7-2,TGTGCCAGCAGCTTGGGGACTCTTTCCTACAATGAGCAGTTCTTC,CASSLGTLSYNEQFF
TRBJ2-1,.,.,TRBV29-1,TGCAGCGTTGATGCTTCTAGGGGATTGGGTGAGCAGTTCTTC,CSVDASRGLGEQFF
TRBJ1-3,.,.,TRBV30,TGTGCCGTTTCAATGGGCAATGGAAACACCATATATTTT,CAVSMGNGNTIYF
TRBJ1-2,.,.,TRBV9,TGTGCCAGCAGCGTAGACAGGGATGTTCTTGGCTACACCTTC,CASSVDRDVLGYTF
TRBJ1-5,.,.,TRBV19,TGTGCCAGTAGTATAGTTTTCAGGGCCGTTGGCAATCAGCCCCAGCATTTT,CASSIVFRAVGNQPQHF
TRBJ1-4,.,TRBD1,TRBV6-6,TGTGCCAGCAGATGGGGACAGACTAATGAAAAACTGTTTTTT,CASRWGQTNEKLFF
TRBJ2-5,.,.,TRBV5-4,TGTGCCAGCAGCTTGGCCCACGGCGGACAAGAGACCCAGTACTTC,CASSLAHGGQETQYF
TRBJ2-1,.,.,TRBV6-1,TGTGCCAGCAGCTCCGATAGGACAGTATACAATGAGCAGTTCTTC,CASSSDRTVYNEQFF
TRBJ1-1,once,.,TRBV18,TGTGCCAGCTCACCACGACGGGACATGAACACTGAAGCTTTCTTT,CASSPRRDMNTEAFF
TRBJ1-5,.,.,TRBV5-1,TGCGCCAGCAGCTTGGATCCCCAGGGGACCAATCAGCCCCAGCATTTT,CASSLDPQGTNQPQHF
TRBJ2-3,.,TRBD2,TRBV18,TGTGCCAGCTCAACGATTCTAGCGGGGGCCGGGCAGTATTTT,CASSTILAGAGQYF
TRBJ1-5,.,TRBD1,TRBV19,TGTGCCAGTAGTACAGGGGGCGCGAATCAGCCCCAGCATTTT,CASSTGGANQPQHF
TRBJ1-2,.,.,TRBV10-3,TGTGCCATCAGTGACCCTGACAGGCCCTATGGCTACACCTTC,CAISDPDRPYGYTF
TRBJ2-2,.,TRBD1,TRBV6-5,TGTGCCAGCAGTTACGAGGGGGCGACCACCGGGGAGCTGTTTTTT,CASSYEGATTGELFF
TRBJ1-2,.,.,TRBV29-1,TGCAGCGCCAGGACAGAAGCTAACTATGGCTACACCTTC,CSARTEANYGYTF
TRBJ2-2,.,TRBD2,TRBV28,TGTGCCAGCCGGGAGGACCGGGACACCGGGGAGCTGTTTTTT,CASREDRDTGELFF
TRBJ1-1,.,.,TRBV18,TGTGCCAGCTCACCAACCGGGGACACTGAAGCTTTCTTT,CASSPTGDTEAFF